This entry lists 18 T cell receptor beta chains sequenced from one sample in a study of cytomegalovirus exposure and HLA in healthy donors. This PCR relied on a set of 60 Vbeta primers and 13 Jbeta primers. The table came from immunoSEQ multiplex PCR; TCRdb's copy has only in-frame clones and leaves some out. Among about 130,000 clones listed, around 80% were seen once. Sequencing was performed on PBMCs. The receptors were sampled from a man between 50 and 59 years old in good health and CMV-seronegative.

The CDR3 loop is CASTSQWGVGEKLFF. The DNA for the CDR3 is TGTGCCAGCACCTCCCAGTGGGGGGTCGGTGAAAAACTGTTTTTT. This chain uses TRBV5-5 with TRBJ1-4; D possibly corresponds to TRBD1 (5 bases). V lost 6 bases and J 7 bases, leaving 19 bases between the germline ends. The CDR3 runs to 15 residues. Germline assignment: CDR1 SGHKS and CDR2 YYEKEE (reference sequence). The full variable domain, completed using reference TRBV5-5 and TRBJ1-4, is DAGVTQSPTHLIKTRGQQVTLRCSPISGHKSVSWYQQVLGQGPQFIFQYYEKEERGRGNFPDRFSARQFPNYSSELNVNALLLGDSALYLCASTSQWGVGEKLFFGSGTQLSVL.

The chain couples TRBV4-3 to TRBJ2-1; D not certain. Per the germline V gene, CDR1 is LGHNA and CDR2 is YSLEER. CDR3 length: 15 residues. Deletions cut 0 bases from V and 1 base from J, with 7 bases between. For the CDR3, the DNA is TGCGCCAGCAGCCAAGAGTTAGCTTCCTACAATGAGCAGTTCTTC. Translation gives CASSQELASYNEQFF.

This sequence joins TRBV7-2 and TRBJ1-2; D gene unclear. V lost 2 bases to trimming and J lost 0 bases, with 7 bases between them. The germline V gene encodes CDR1 SGHTA and CDR2 FQGNSA. This CDR3 contains 14 residues. CDR3 nucleotides: TGTGCCAGCAGCTTACAGAACACTAACTATGGCTACACCTTC. Translated: CASSLQNTNYGYTF.

The V and J genes are TRBV6-6 and TRBJ1-4, with 7 bases that match TRBD1. V gave up 7 bases and J gave up 8 bases; unmatched junction bases: 1. The germline CDR1 and CDR2 sequences are MNHNY and SVGAGI (reference sequence). The CDR3 spans 11 residues. CDR3 DNA sequence: TGTGCCAGCAAAGGGGGCGAAAAACTGTTTTTT. Protein product: CASKGGEKLFF.

The chain uses TRBV18 and TRBJ2-3, with 10 bases that match TRBD1. The V gene end was trimmed by 1 base and the J gene end by 4 bases; junction bases not matched to a gene: 11. The germline CDR1 and CDR2 sequences are KGHSH and LQKENI. This CDR3 spans 18 amino acids. The CDR3 here is CASSPRVLGQGEADTQYF. The CDR3 region has the DNA TGTGCCAGCTCACCACGAGTTCTTGGACAGGGGGAGGCAGATACGCAGTATTTT. Combining the CDR3 with reference TRBV18 and TRBJ2-3 gives the whole variable domain NAGVMQNPRHLVRRRGQEARLRCSPMKGHSHVYWYRQLPEEGLKFMVYLQKENIIDESGMPKERFSAEFPKEGPSILRIQQVVRGDSAAYFCASSPRVLGQGEADTQYFGPGTRLTVL.

The genes are TRBV5-6 and TRBJ2-5; the match to TRBD1 covers 7 bases. CDR3 length: 15 amino acids. CDR1 is SGHDT and CDR2 is YYEEEE in the germline V gene. J gave up 2 bases and V 9 bases, and 13 bases lay outside the gene matches. As DNA, the CDR3 is TGTGCCACCCATAACCCGGGACAGCCACAAGAGACCCAGTACTTC. It translates to CATHNPGQPQETQYF.

This chain links TRBV7-3 with TRBJ2-1; 9 bases fit TRBD1. In germline, CDR1 is SGHTA, CDR2 FQGTGA. The junction had 2 bases not matched to a gene; V was cut back by 5 bases and J by 9 bases. CDR3 size: 12 residues. The CDR3 here is CASSPDRGEQFF. The CDR3 DNA reads as TGTGCCAGCAGCCCGGACAGGGGTGAGCAGTTCTTC. The full variable domain, with the rest looked up from reference TRBV7-3 and TRBJ2-1, is GAGVSQTPSNKVTEKGKYVELRCDPISGHTALYWYRQSLGQGPEFLIYFQGTGAADDSGLPNDRFFAVRPEGSVSTLKIQRTERGDSAVYLCASSPDRGEQFFGPGTRLTVL.

V gene TRBV6-5 combines with J gene TRBJ1-1; 8 bases agree with TRBD1. Germline V CDR1 and CDR2: MNHEY, SVGAGI. V gave up 7 bases and J gave up 6 bases; unmatched junction bases: 7. This CDR3 spans 13 amino acids. Here the CDR3 reads CASKTGVFPEAFF. As DNA, the CDR3 is TGTGCCAGCAAGACAGGGGTCTTCCCTGAAGCTTTCTTT.

This clone was seen a handful of times. The chain joins TRBV7-2 to TRBJ2-7; possibly TRBD1 for D (6 bases). Germline V gives CDR1 SGHTA, CDR2 FQGNSA. The CDR3 is made up of 12 amino acids. Trimming cost V 2 bases and J 6 bases, with 8 bases left between them. In DNA form, the CDR3 reads TGTGCCAGCAGCTTACGAGGGGGCGAGCAGTACTTC. Translating it yields CASSLRGGEQYF.

V is TRBV9 and J is TRBJ2-5; 9 bases agree with TRBD2. Trimming removed 0 bases from V and 4 bases from J; junction bases left unmatched: 1. This CDR3 comprises 14 residues. CDR1 is SGDLS, CDR2 YYNGEE, per germline. The CDR3 loop reads CASSVAAGGETQYF. Here the CDR3 DNA reads TGTGCCAGCAGCGTAGCAGCGGGGGGAGAGACCCAGTACTTC.

A remark on this clone: Relative to the germline gene, one junction end is altered; a read error may explain this. The rearrangement uses TRBV7-9 and TRBJ2-5; TRBD2 agrees at 9 bases. This CDR3 is 17 amino acids long. Germline V gives CDR1 SEHNR, CDR2 FQNEAQ (reference sequence). The CDR3 sequence: CSSVLAGGAGTQETQYF. As DNA, the CDR3 is TGTTCCAGCGTACTGGCGGGGGGGGCGGGTACCCAAGAGACCCAGTACTTC.

This chain links TRBV28 with TRBJ2-3; D is unresolved. The CDR3 totals 14 residues. Trimming pared 3 bases from V and 0 bases from J, leaving 7 bases between. Per the germline V gene, CDR1 is MDHEN and CDR2 is SYDVKM. The CDR3 sequence is CASSFIRSTDTQYF. In DNA, the CDR3 is TGTGCCAGCAGTTTCATCAGAAGCACAGATACGCAGTATTTT.

This sequence joins TRBV18 and TRBJ1-2, with D perhaps matching TRBD1 (6 bases). Germline V gene data show CDR1 as KGHSH and CDR2 as LQKENI. V was clipped by 0 bases and J by 3 bases, with 20 bases between them. The CDR3 totals 18 residues. For the CDR3, the DNA is TGTGCCAGCTCACCACCGATAGCAGTGGGGGCAAATTACTATGGCTACACCTTC. Translation: CASSPPIAVGANYYGYTF.

The CDR3 nucleotides read TGTGCCAGAAGTCCGGGGAAGAACACTGAAGCTTTCTTT. Its protein is CARSPGKNTEAFF. V and J are TRBV19 and TRBJ1-1, with D unclear. The V gene's germline CDR1 is LNHDA and CDR2 SQIVND (reference sequence). V was pared by 9 bases and J by 1 base, with 12 bases between. CDR3 length: 13 amino acids.

The chain employs TRBV7-8 and TRBJ2-7; 7 nucleotides line up with TRBD2. The J segment lost 2 bases and the V segment lost 7 bases, leaving 11 bases of the junction unmatched. CDR1 is SGHVS and CDR2 is FQNEAQ in the germline V gene. The CDR3 loop spans 15 amino acids. The CDR3 coding sequence is TGTGCCAGCACCCCCCGGAGCGGGGAGACCTACGAGCAGTACGTC. This codes for CASTPRSGETYEQYV.

A single count supports this clone. This chain uses TRBV11-2 with TRBJ2-5; maybe TRBD1 (6 bases). TRBJ2-7 matches the DNA end more closely, so the J call is doubtful. The CDR3 has 14 residues. Germline lookup yields CDR1 SGHAT and CDR2 FQNNGV. DNA for the CDR3: TGTGCCAGCAGTCAAGGGGGTTACGCCTACGAGCAGTACTTC. Encoded protein: CASSQGGYAYEQYF.

This clone was seen a handful of times. Sequence at one end of the junction differs from germline and may be a read error. The V gene is TRBV7-9, the J gene TRBJ2-6; maybe TRBD1 (6 bases). Germline loops: CDR1 SEHNR, CDR2 FQNEAQ (reference sequence). This CDR3 region has 17 residues. CDR3 DNA sequence: TGTTCCAGCAGCCCTCGCCGACAGGCCTCTGGGGCCAACGTCCTGACTTTC. This translates into CSSSPRRQASGANVLTF.

The chain employs TRBV14 and TRBJ1-5; D might be TRBD1 (5 bases). Between the trimmed V and J ends, which lost 4 bases and 0 bases, there was a span of 7 bases. Germline V CDR1 and CDR2: SGHDN, FVKESK. The CDR3 covers 14 residues. The CDR3 spells CASSRGGSNQPQHF. CDR3 in DNA: TGTGCCAGCAGCCGGGGGGGTAGCAATCAGCCCCAGCATTTT.